This TCR beta chain is from a study of shared clonotypes between healthy human individuals. Across the study: Sampling drew on donors who were a couple of women and three men aged 18 to 49. General study results and limits: Clonotype sharing levels among donors were expected to vary with sequencing depth. There were few donors, and this limited the genetic and exposure-history diversity represented.

Clones were sequenced by immunoSEQ multiplex PCR, and TCRdb holds only the in-frame ones, with some missing. In the table there are fewer than 500,000 clones, 60% to 80% of which are singletons. A note on this clone: Its antigen is not known.

Trimming shortened V by 0 bases and J by 13 bases, and 17 bases separated the two germline ends. The CDR3 contains 14 residues. Germline CDR1 reads SGHNT; CDR2 reads YYREEE (reference sequence). Sequencing was done on a sample of PBMCs. The chain uses TRBV5-4 and TRBJ2-1, with D unclear. The clonotype originates from a woman aged 40 to 49 in good health. Some clones in this sample may be carry-over from other donors' samples. The CDR3 here is CASSLDLARFPQFF. CDR3 DNA: TGTGCCAGCAGCTTGGACCTCGCCCGCTTCCCACAGTTCTTC.